This entry lists 18 T cell receptor beta chains sequenced from one sample in a study of OX40 agonist ivuxolimab in advanced cancers. The table came from immunoSEQ multiplex PCR; TCRdb's copy has only in-frame clones and leaves some out. Among about 38,000 clones listed, 65% to 90% were seen once. The specimen comprised CD4+ or CD8+ T cells sorted from blood, sampled in a trial of the OX40 agonist ivuxolimab. These receptors were collected from an adult with an advanced solid tumor such as melanoma, head and neck, liver or kidney cancer.

The V gene is TRBV4-3, the J gene TRBJ2-7; 8 bases are shared with TRBD1. This CDR3 region has 13 residues. From germline, CDR1 is LGHNA and CDR2 YSLEER. V shed 4 bases, J shed 5 bases, and the junction held 4 bases outside the gene matches. CDR3 sequence: CASSRDRGNEQYF. The CDR3 region has the DNA TGCGCCAGCAGCCGAGACAGGGGAAACGAGCAGTACTTC.

This clone was counted a few times. This chain joins TRBV6-5 and TRBJ1-4; 8 bases are a match to TRBD1. V was pared by 0 bases and J by 0 bases, with 0 bases of the junction left unmatched. Germline V gives CDR1 MNHEY, CDR2 SVGAGI. The length of the CDR3 is 16 residues. DNA for the CDR3: TGTGCCAGCAGTTACTCGACAGGGGCAACTAATGAAAAACTGTTTTTT. Translation gives CASSYSTGATNEKLFF.

The chain carries TRBV23-1 and TRBJ2-7, with TRBD1 matching 9 bases. TRBV23-1 counts as an open reading frame of uncertain function. V was pared by 10 bases and J by 5 bases, with 12 bases of the junction left unmatched. There are 14 residues in the CDR3. This chain's CDR3 is CATYSGTGSHEQYF. The DNA for the CDR3 is TGCGCCACCTACTCCGGGACAGGGTCTCACGAGCAGTACTTC.

This rearrangement joins TRBV19 to TRBJ2-2, with 12 nucleotides matching TRBD2. Germline V gives CDR1 LNHDA, CDR2 SQIVND (reference sequence). This CDR3 has 18 amino acids. V shed 0 bases, J shed 5 bases, and the junction held 7 bases outside the gene matches. The CDR3 DNA reads as TGTGCCAGTAGTATAGAGACGACTAGCGGGAGCTGGACCGGGGAGCTGTTTTTT. Translating gives CASSIETTSGSWTGELFF.

The genes are TRBV5-1 and TRBJ2-3; D may be TRBD1 (5 bases). V dropped 0 bases and J dropped 3 bases, with 11 bases sitting between them. There are 15 residues in the CDR3. Germline CDR1 SGHRS, CDR2 YFSETQ. The CDR3 loop is CASSLVGQGTDTQYF. DNA of the CDR3: TGCGCCAGCAGCTTGGTGGGGCAGGGAACAGATACGCAGTATTTT.

This chain joins TRBV2 and TRBJ2-3, with TRBD2 matching over 8 bases. CDR1 is SNHLY and CDR2 is FYNNEI in the germline V gene. The CDR3 covers 15 residues. V shed 6 bases, J shed 2 bases, and the junction held 7 bases outside the gene matches. CDR3 in amino acids: CASRRLATDTDTQYF. The CDR3 bases are TGTGCCAGCAGACGACTAGCGACCGACACAGATACGCAGTATTTT.

This chain joins TRBV19 and TRBJ1-6, with D hard to call. V gave up 0 bases and J gave up 9 bases, with 6 bases separating them. The germline gives CDR1 LNHDA, CDR2 SQIVND (reference sequence). The CDR3 runs 13 residues. The CDR3 protein is CASSIERGSPLHF. The CDR3, as DNA: TGTGCCAGTAGTATAGAAAGAGGTTCACCCCTCCACTTT.

The rearrangement uses TRBV29-1 and TRBJ1-2; D call uncertain. CDR1 and CDR2 from the germline V gene are SQVTM and ANQGSEA. This CDR3 region has 15 residues. Trimming removed 1 base from V and 5 bases from J, with 17 bases in between. The chain's CDR3 is CSVEASPTEEYGYTF. CDR3 DNA sequence: TGCAGCGTTGAAGCCTCCCCGACGGAAGAGTATGGCTACACCTTC.

This clone appeared a few times. V usage is TRBV6-5 and J usage is TRBJ2-7, with a tentative D call TRBD2 (6 bases). Trimming shortened V by 2 bases and J by 2 bases, and 16 bases separated the two germline ends. Per germline, CDR1 MNHEY and CDR2 SVGAGI. This CDR3 spans 16 amino acids. DNA of the CDR3: TGTGCCAGCAGTTACGATCCATGGAGGGGTCCCTACGAGCAGTACTTC. Its translation is CASSYDPWRGPYEQYF.

The chain carries TRBV6-1 and TRBJ2-3; D not certain. The CDR3 contains 11 residues. The germline gives CDR1 MNHNS, CDR2 SASEGT. Deletions cut 6 bases from V and 2 bases from J, with 3 bases between. The CDR3 DNA reads as TGTGCCAGCAGGTACACAGATACGCAGTATTTT. Protein product: CASRYTDTQYF.

The chain links TRBV6-6 to TRBJ2-3; D unresolved. Trimming cost V 6 bases and J 0 bases, with 16 bases left between them. Germline lookup yields CDR1 MNHNY and CDR2 SVGAGI (reference sequence). This CDR3 is 16 amino acids long. CDR3 in amino acids: CASRLASLSSTDTQYF. CDR3 nucleotides: TGTGCCAGCAGGCTTGCATCACTTTCTAGCACAGATACGCAGTATTTT.

The genes are TRBV30 and TRBJ2-1, with D perhaps given as TRBD1 or TRBD2 (6 bases each). CDR1 and CDR2 from the germline V gene are GTSNPN and SVGIG (reference sequence). The CDR3 extends over 15 amino acids. Trimming left V 0 bases short and J 6 bases short, with 15 bases between. This CDR3 reads CAWSVGGSMFNEQFF. CDR3 DNA: TGTGCCTGGAGTGTAGGGGGGAGTATGTTCAATGAGCAGTTCTTC.

This clone was picked up a small number of times. The chain is built from TRBV12-5 and TRBJ2-7; no clear D. This CDR3 contains 12 residues. V was trimmed by 0 bases and J by 6 bases, leaving 6 bases between them. The germline V gene has CDR1 LGHNT and CDR2 FRNRAP. The CDR3 DNA follows: TGTGCTAGTGGTTTGGTACTTAGCGAGCAGTACTTC. Encoded protein: CASGLVLSEQYF.

This chain uses TRBV11-2 with TRBJ1-3, with 7 bases lining up with TRBD1. Germline CDR1 is SGHAT and CDR2 is FQNNGV. There are 17 residues in the CDR3. V was clipped by 5 bases and J by 5 bases; unmatched bases: 15. The CDR3 loop is CASSPGGQSMGRNTIYF. CDR3 DNA: TGTGCCAGCAGCCCAGGGGGACAGAGCATGGGAAGAAACACCATATATTTT.

V and J are TRBV9 and TRBJ1-5; TRBD1 matches at 8 bases. Looked up from germline, CDR1 is SGDLS and CDR2 is YYNGEE. This CDR3 comprises 14 residues. The V and J ends lost 2 bases and 6 bases, in that order; junction bases with no gene match: 4. CDR3 residues: CASSVGTGGQPQHF. The CDR3 nucleotides are TGTGCCAGCAGCGTTGGGACAGGAGGTCAGCCCCAGCATTTT. Drawing the rest from reference TRBV9 and TRBJ1-5, the complete variable domain is DSGVTQTPKHLITATGQRVTLRCSPRSGDLSVYWYQQSLDQGLQFLIQYYNGEERAKGNILERFSAQQFPDLHSELNLSSLELGDSALYFCASSVGTGGQPQHFGDGTRLSIL.

The chain carries TRBV7-2 and TRBJ2-7, with D possibly TRBD2 on 5 matching bases. The CDR3 covers 15 residues. Germline CDR1 SGHTA, CDR2 FQGNSA. Between the trimmed V and J ends, which lost 3 bases and 3 bases, there was a span of 15 bases. CDR3 sequence: CASSFTTGTNYEQYF. In DNA form, the CDR3 reads TGTGCCAGCAGCTTTACTACGGGAACCAACTACGAGCAGTACTTC.

The chain joins TRBV6-1 to TRBJ2-7, with D possibly being TRBD1 (6 bases). V gave up 6 bases and J gave up 3 bases, with 15 bases separating them. Per the germline V gene, CDR1 is MNHNS and CDR2 is SASEGT. This CDR3 region has 14 residues. The CDR3 region is CASRTTGRGYEQYF. The CDR3 DNA is TGTGCCAGCAGGACGACAGGACGCGGCTACGAGCAGTACTTC.

The rearrangement uses TRBV18 and TRBJ1-3; no definite D call. Germline values: CDR1 KGHSH, CDR2 LQKENI. The CDR3 covers 15 residues. Trimming left V 2 bases short and J 4 bases short, with 12 bases between. CDR3 sequence (DNA): TGTGCCAGCTCACCAAAGGTCATAGAGGGAAACACCATATATTTT. This codes for CASSPKVIEGNTIYF.